Given below is one T cell receptor (beta chain) in context. Its specificity is unknown. A much bigger clone sits one base away, suggesting this may be a read error. The CDR3 carries no conserved terminal phenylalanine or tryptophan, so it likely arises from a read error. The sample comes from a study of molecular identifiers for immune sequencing clone quantification. In the study overall: In replicates, RNA from about 20,000 or 100,000 naive CD8 cells was split five ways, four sequenced. Overall study results and limits: Researchers reportedly could pick up spiked Jurkat TCR RNA from one cell mixed into about a million naive cells. Clones carrying above 20 RNA copies accounted for over 97% of effector molecules, under 1% in naive cells.

Via MiXCR, TCRdb re-called the PCR reads, giving one row per CDR3 protein. The table has about 97,000 distinct CDR3 sequences, 24% seen once. The CDR3 loop spans 14 amino acids. CDR1 is SGHVS, CDR2 FQNEAQ, per germline. V was pared by 1 base and J by 1 base, with 7 bases between. The V call is TRBV7-8, the J call TRBJ1-1; D is unresolved. The material sequenced was naive CD8+ T cells from blood, with Jurkat cell RNA spiked in. The subset is: FACS-sorted CD8+CD4-CCR7+CD45RA+ naive T cells. The TCR was taken from a human donor in good health. Some libraries in this study had Jurkat cell RNA spiked in. The CDR3 region is CASSLEPGNTEAFS. CDR3 in DNA: TGTGCCAGCAGCTTAGAGCCCGGGAACACTGAAGCTTTCTCT.